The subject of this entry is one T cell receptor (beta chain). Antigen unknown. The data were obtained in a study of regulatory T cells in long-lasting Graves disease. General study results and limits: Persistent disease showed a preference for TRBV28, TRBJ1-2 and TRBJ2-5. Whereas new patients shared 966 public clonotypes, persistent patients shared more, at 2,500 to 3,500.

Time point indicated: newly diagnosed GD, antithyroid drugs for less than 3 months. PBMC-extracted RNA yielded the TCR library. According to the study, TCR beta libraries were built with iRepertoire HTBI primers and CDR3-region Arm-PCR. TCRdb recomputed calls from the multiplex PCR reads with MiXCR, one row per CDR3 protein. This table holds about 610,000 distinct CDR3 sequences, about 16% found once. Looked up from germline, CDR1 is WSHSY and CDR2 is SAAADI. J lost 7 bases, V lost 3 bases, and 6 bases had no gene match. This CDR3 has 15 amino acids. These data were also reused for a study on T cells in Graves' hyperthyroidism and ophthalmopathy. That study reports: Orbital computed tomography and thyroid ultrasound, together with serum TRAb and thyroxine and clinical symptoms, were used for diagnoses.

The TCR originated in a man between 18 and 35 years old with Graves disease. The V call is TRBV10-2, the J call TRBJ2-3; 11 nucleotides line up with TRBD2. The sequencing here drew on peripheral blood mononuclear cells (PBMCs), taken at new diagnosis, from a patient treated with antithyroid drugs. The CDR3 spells CASSELAGAGNTQYF. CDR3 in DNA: TGCGCCAGCAGTGAACTAGCGGGAGCTGGGAATACGCAGTATTTT.